This T cell receptor beta chain emerged from a study of CD8 T cells in Susac syndrome. An input of roughly 0.45 to 1 ug of RNA was subjected to reverse transcription using random hexamers. TCRdb recomputed calls from the immunoSEQ multiplex PCR reads with MiXCR, one row per CDR3 protein. Counted here are around 100,000 distinct CDR3 sequences, roughly 96% occurring once; the ten biggest clones make up 0.3%. The CDR3 consists of 16 residues. Germline CDR1 reads DFQATT; CDR2 reads SNEGSKA (reference sequence). Trimming shortened V by 0 bases and J by 0 bases, and 9 bases separated the two germline ends.

The material sequenced was CD8+ T cells from PBMCs. The V gene is TRBV20-1, the J gene TRBJ2-6; no clear D gene. This TCR was sampled from a human donor with Susac syndrome. This chain's CDR3 is CSAREAGPSGANVLTF. The CDR3 DNA follows: TGCAGTGCTAGAGAGGCAGGTCCCTCTGGGGCCAACGTCCTGACTTTC.